A single sample gave rise to the 23 T cell receptor beta chains below, sequenced in a study of cytomegalovirus exposure and HLA in healthy donors. PCR primers comprised 60 Vbeta and 13 Jbeta primers. Produced via immunoSEQ multiplex PCR; TCRdb's table is partial and in-frame only. The repertoire has around 210,000 clones, 85% of them found once; the top ten carry roughly 0.24%. Source material: PBMCs. The receptors were gathered from a girl aged 2-10 years in good health and CMV-seronegative.

The chain carries TRBV7-2 and TRBJ1-4; tentatively, D is TRBD1 (6 bases). The CDR3 length is 17 residues. Trimming left V 1 base short and J 2 bases short, with 14 bases between. Germline loops: CDR1 SGHTA, CDR2 FQGNSA. CDR3 nucleotide sequence: TGTGCCAGCAGCTTAGAAGGCAGGGGTTACACTAATGAAAAACTGTTTTTT. Amino acids: CASSLEGRGYTNEKLFF.

The V call is TRBV11-3, the J call TRBJ2-1; 10 bases agree with TRBD2. The CDR3 is 14 residues long. V shed 3 bases, J shed 8 bases, and the junction held 4 bases outside the gene matches. Germline V gives CDR1 SGHNT, CDR2 YENEEA. The CDR3 loop is CASSLSSGGYEQFF. The CDR3 coding sequence is TGTGCCAGCAGCTTGTCTAGCGGGGGCTATGAGCAGTTCTTC.

CDR3 DNA sequence: TGCGCCAGCAGCCCCGGGACTAGCGGGAGTAAGACCCAGTACTTC. As protein: CASSPGTSGSKTQYF. The genes are TRBV5-1 and TRBJ2-5; 14 positions agree with TRBD2. CDR1 and CDR2 (germline): SGHRS, YFSETQ. The CDR3 sequence is 15 residues long. Trimming took 4 bases from V and 6 from J; bases not matched to a gene: 5.

As DNA, the CDR3 is TGTGCCAGCAGTCCGACGGGAGGGACCTACGAGCAGTACTTC. It yields the protein CASSPTGGTYEQYF. The V and J genes are TRBV13 and TRBJ2-7; 8 bases fit TRBD2. Looked up from germline, CDR1 is PRHDT and CDR2 is FYEKMQ (reference sequence). J was trimmed by 2 bases and V by 6 bases; bases with no gene match: 6. This CDR3 contains 14 residues.

This clone has just one count. The chain employs TRBV5-1 and TRBJ2-5; tentative D call: TRBD1 (5 bases). The DNA matches TRBJ2-7 better at its end, which makes the J call doubtful. Germline V gives CDR1 SGHRS, CDR2 YFSETQ. The CDR3 totals 16 residues. CDR3: CASSLGGRSSSYEQYF. Here the CDR3 DNA reads TGCGCCAGCAGCTTGGGGGGCAGGTCGAGCTCCTACGAGCAGTACTTC.

The CDR3 region has the DNA TGTGCCAGCAGCTTGGATCTCGTGGCTTACAATGAGCAGTTCTTC. This codes for CASSLDLVAYNEQFF. The genes are TRBV5-4 and TRBJ2-1; D ambiguous. The V end was cut by 0 bases, the J end by 4 bases, with 11 bases between. The CDR3 is made up of 15 amino acids. The germline V gene has CDR1 SGHNT and CDR2 YYREEE (reference sequence).

The gene calls are TRBV5-5 and TRBJ2-7; 7 nucleotides line up with TRBD1. From germline, CDR1 is SGHKS and CDR2 YYEKEE (reference sequence). With 0 bases clipped from V and 11 bases from J, the junction kept 8 bases outside the gene matches. The CDR3 is 13 residues long. CDR3 bases: TGTGCCAGCAGCTTGGCGCGACAGGGTGAAGAGTACTTC. This sequence encodes CASSLARQGEEYF.

The chain recombines TRBV5-1 with TRBJ2-5; TRBD2 matches 10 bases. Matching the DNA end better, TRBJ2-7 makes the J call doubtful. This CDR3 has 17 amino acids. Germline assignment: CDR1 SGHRS and CDR2 YFSETQ. The CDR3: CASSLGRTSGFVDEQYF. The CDR3 DNA reads as TGCGCCAGCAGCTTGGGCCGGACTAGCGGCTTCGTCGACGAGCAGTACTTC.

The chain joins TRBV19 to TRBJ2-7; 7 positions agree with TRBD2. CDR1 and CDR2 from the germline V gene are LNHDA and SQIVND (reference sequence). CDR3 length: 14 amino acids. J was trimmed by 0 bases and V by 3 bases; bases with no gene match: 2. The CDR3 loop is CASSIQRDSYEQYF. CDR3 coding DNA: TGTGCCAGTAGTATCCAGCGGGACTCCTACGAGCAGTACTTC.

J is TRBJ2-5 and V is TRBV5-4, with D tentatively TRBD2 (6 bases). There are 14 residues in the CDR3. The ends were cut back, 0 bases at V and 5 bases at J, with 11 bases in the middle. Germline V CDR1 and CDR2: SGHNT, YYREEE (reference sequence). CDR3 protein: CASSLGAGRETQYF. For the CDR3, the DNA is TGTGCCAGCAGCTTGGGAGCGGGTCGGGAGACCCAGTACTTC.

In its sample, this clone was seen once. V and J are TRBV2 and TRBJ2-1; D not resolved. V dropped 3 bases and J dropped 6 bases, with 15 bases sitting between them. The CDR3 is made up of 15 amino acids. Germline CDR1 SNHLY, CDR2 FYNNEI. CDR3: CASSDRGRFINEQFF. The CDR3 nucleotides read TGTGCCAGCAGTGACCGAGGTAGATTTATCAATGAGCAGTTCTTC.

This clone was seen once. The chain recombines TRBV10-3 with TRBJ2-2; 11 bases match TRBD2. J was trimmed by 0 bases and V by 5 bases; bases with no gene match: 11. CDR1 and CDR2 from the germline V gene are ENHRY and SYGVKD. The CDR3 consists of 19 residues. The CDR3, as DNA: TGTGCCATCAGTTACATAGCGGGGGGGCCGTTCGCGAACACCGGGGAGCTGTTTTTT. This sequence encodes CAISYIAGGPFANTGELFF.

The V and J genes are TRBV9 and TRBJ2-5, with D possibly matching TRBD1 (6 bases). CDR1 and CDR2 from the germline V gene are SGDLS and YYNGEE. V was cut by 0 bases and J by 0 bases, with 12 bases left in between. This CDR3 has 16 residues. CDR3 region: CASSVDYRVYQETQYF. The CDR3 bases are TGTGCCAGCAGCGTAGATTACAGGGTATACCAAGAGACCCAGTACTTC. Looking up the rest from reference TRBV9 and TRBJ2-5 gives the full variable domain: DSGVTQTPKHLITATGQRVTLRCSPRSGDLSVYWYQQSLDQGLQFLIQYYNGEERAKGNILERFSAQQFPDLHSELNLSSLELGDSALYFCASSVDYRVYQETQYFGPGTRLLVL.

The chain links TRBV9 to TRBJ2-5, with 10 nucleotides matching TRBD1. The CDR3 runs 13 residues. V shed 5 bases and J 3 bases; nucleotides not matched to a gene: 1. The germline CDR1 and CDR2 sequences are SGDLS and YYNGEE. CDR3 region: CASRGTGEETQYF. CDR3 coding DNA: TGTGCCAGCAGAGGGACAGGGGAAGAGACCCAGTACTTC.

The chain couples TRBV5-4 to TRBJ1-2, with D possibly TRBD1 on 5 matching bases. Deletions cut 5 bases from V and 2 bases from J, with 10 bases between. The CDR3 length is 13 residues. CDR1 is SGHNT and CDR2 is YYREEE in the germline V gene (reference sequence). CDR3 region: CASRPDSNYGYTF. The CDR3 nucleotides are TGTGCCAGCAGACCCGACAGCAACTATGGCTACACCTTC.

Regarding this clone: At one boundary the junction diverges from the germline segment, which might be a read error. The rearrangement uses TRBV18 and TRBJ1-4; tentatively, D is TRBD1 (5 bases). Germline V lookup: CDR1 KGHSH, CDR2 LQKENI. The CDR3 runs to 13 residues. CDR3 residues: CASSEQQEGIILF. The CDR3 DNA reads TGTGCCAGCTCAGAACAACAGGAGGGGATTATCCTCTTT.

The chain carries TRBV5-1 and TRBJ1-5; TRBD1 might be the D (5 bases). Trimming pared 0 bases from V and 7 bases from J, leaving 8 bases between. The CDR3 runs 13 residues. The germline CDR1 and CDR2 sequences are SGHRS and YFSETQ. The CDR3 sequence is CASSLEGVQPQHF. In nucleotides, the CDR3 is TGCGCCAGCAGCTTGGAAGGGGTGCAGCCCCAGCATTTT.

In its sample, this clone was seen a few times. Other nucleotide sequences in the sample specify the same CDR3. V gene TRBV27 combines with J gene TRBJ1-5; D uncertain. Trimming pared 2 bases from V and 1 base from J, leaving 6 bases between. CDR1 is MNHEY, CDR2 SMNVEV, per germline (reference sequence). This CDR3 spans 14 amino acids. CDR3 residues: CASSLGGSNQPQHF. In nucleotides, the CDR3 is TGTGCCAGCAGTTTAGGAGGGAGCAATCAGCCCCAGCATTTT.

The chain couples TRBV19 to TRBJ2-1, with 7 bases aligning to TRBD1. Germline CDR1 LNHDA, CDR2 SQIVND (reference sequence). Unmatched junction bases numbered 12, after V lost 5 bases and J lost 8 bases. CDR3 length: 15 amino acids. The CDR3 spells CASSSLTGSSDEQFF. Here the CDR3 DNA reads TGTGCCAGTAGTTCGTTGACAGGGAGTAGCGATGAGCAGTTCTTC.

The V and J genes are TRBV4-1 and TRBJ2-7; no definite D call. With 0 bases removed from V and 3 bases from J, the gap between germline ends came to 6 bases. This CDR3 comprises 13 residues. The germline V gene encodes CDR1 MGHRA and CDR2 YSYEKL. CDR3 sequence: CASSQDARYEQYF. CDR3 bases: TGCGCCAGCAGCCAAGATGCGCGCTACGAGCAGTACTTC.

The genes are TRBV7-2 and TRBJ2-4, with a possible D match to TRBD2 (5 bases). Trimming took 3 bases from V and 0 from J, leaving 6 bases between them. The CDR3 totals 14 residues. Germline V gene sequence: CDR1 SGHTA, CDR2 FQGNSA. CDR3 DNA: TGTGCCAGCAGCTTCGGACTAGCCAAAAACATTCAGTACTTC. It translates to CASSFGLAKNIQYF.

This clone was recorded a few times. The rearrangement uses TRBV6-6 and TRBJ2-5, with 10 nucleotides matching TRBD2. Germline V lookup: CDR1 MNHNY, CDR2 SVGAGI (reference sequence). The J segment lost 5 bases and the V segment lost 0 bases, leaving 0 bases of the junction unmatched. The CDR3 runs 14 residues. Written as DNA, the CDR3 is TGTGCCAGCAGTTACTCGGGACTAGCGGAGACCCAGTACTTC. Its protein product is CASSYSGLAETQYF.

V usage is TRBV19 and J usage is TRBJ2-3; weak D call: TRBD1 (7 bases). The CDR3 loop spans 13 amino acids. The ends were cut back, 6 bases at V and 3 bases at J, with 10 bases in the middle. Germline V gene data show CDR1 as LNHDA and CDR2 as SQIVND (reference sequence). The CDR3 region has the DNA TGTGCCAGTAGGGAGGGGGCTACAGATACGCAGTATTTT. Its translation: CASREGATDTQYF.